These 21 T cell receptor beta chains were all obtained from the same sample, sequenced in a study of cytomegalovirus exposure and HLA in healthy donors. The PCR made use of 60 Vbeta and 13 Jbeta primers. TCRdb's copy holds only in-frame clones and misses some; the assay was immunoSEQ multiplex PCR. The top ten hold approximately 0.25% of the sample, which has about 190,000 clones, roughly 84% seen once. The sample comprised PBMCs. These receptors were collected from a boy aged 5 to 17 in good health and CMV-seronegative.

The J gene is TRBJ1-5, the V gene TRBV19, with D perhaps matching TRBD1 (6 bases). Per germline, CDR1 LNHDA and CDR2 SQIVND (reference sequence). This CDR3 is built from 16 residues. The V end lost 7 bases, the J end lost 0 bases, and 16 bases lay between the germline ends. Here the CDR3 reads CASTRGTWNSNQPQHF. The DNA of the CDR3 is TGTGCCAGTACCCGAGGGACATGGAATAGCAATCAGCCCCAGCATTTT.

This clone has a handful of counts. The chain recombines TRBV5-4 with TRBJ2-7, with 11 bases that match TRBD2. V gave up 0 bases and J gave up 3 bases; unmatched junction bases: 5. Germline assignment: CDR1 SGHNT and CDR2 YYREEE (reference sequence). The CDR3 extends over 16 amino acids. CDR3 amino acids: CASSLGPSGGNYEQYF. CDR3 DNA sequence: TGTGCCAGCAGCTTGGGCCCTAGCGGGGGGAACTACGAGCAGTACTTC.

The chain uses TRBV6-6 and TRBJ1-6; 11 positions match TRBD1. The V and J ends lost 5 bases and 6 bases, in that order; junction bases with no gene match: 0. Germline V gene lookup returns CDR1 MNHNY and CDR2 SVGAGI (reference sequence). This CDR3 comprises 14 residues. For the CDR3, the DNA is TGTGCCAGCAGTGGGACAGGGGGTAATTCACCCCTCCACTTT. Its translation: CASSGTGGNSPLHF.

This clone has just a few counts. This chain joins TRBV5-1 and TRBJ2-7; TRBD2 is a possible D gene (5 bases). Trimming left V 4 bases short and J 6 bases short, with 17 bases between. Germline CDR1 and CDR2: SGHRS and YFSETQ. The CDR3 spans 14 residues. In DNA, the CDR3 is TGCGCCAGCAGCCGAGCCCGGGGTACCCTCGAGCAGTACTTC. Residues: CASSRARGTLEQYF.

The CDR3 coding sequence is TGTGCCAGCAGCCGCACCGGGACAGGGAGCCAGCCCCAGCATTTT. Translated, it gives CASSRTGTGSQPQHF. The chain has TRBV27 and TRBJ1-5; 9 bases fit TRBD1. Germline CDR1 and CDR2: MNHEY and SMNVEV (reference sequence). J was trimmed by 7 bases and V by 6 bases; bases with no gene match: 10. The CDR3 has 15 residues.

The chain carries TRBV30 and TRBJ2-5, with 8 bases lining up with TRBD2. Germline trimming cut 3 bases from V and 5 bases from J; bases unmatched to any gene: 8. CDR1 GTSNPN and CDR2 SVGIG come from the germline V gene (reference sequence). This CDR3 is 14 amino acids long. This CDR3 is CAWRGRGGHETQYF. CDR3 in DNA: TGTGCCTGGAGAGGCCGGGGGGGCCATGAGACCCAGTACTTC. Full variable domain (missing parts from reference TRBV30 and TRBJ2-5): SQTIHQWPATLVQPVGSPLSLECTVEGTSNPNLYWYRQAAGRGLQLLFYSVGIGQISSEVPQNLSASRPQDRQFILSSKKLLLSDSGFYLCAWRGRGGHETQYFGPGTRLLVL.

Regarding this clone: This specimen includes other DNA sequences encoding the same CDR3. The chain is built from TRBV30 and TRBJ2-5; TRBD1 is a possible D gene (6 bases). Germline CDR1 reads GTSNPN; CDR2 reads SVGIG (reference sequence). Trimming shortened V by 3 bases and J by 5 bases, and 16 bases separated the two germline ends. The CDR3 runs 14 residues. Here the CDR3 DNA reads TGTGCCTGGAGCCACAGGGTTCGATGGGAGACCCAGTACTTC. Encoded protein: CAWSHRVRWETQYF.

V usage is TRBV28 and J usage is TRBJ1-5; D perhaps matches TRBD1 (6 bases). The CDR3 spans 16 residues. The germline V gene encodes CDR1 MDHEN and CDR2 SYDVKM. Trimming removed 0 bases from V and 5 bases from J, with 14 bases in between. The CDR3 bases are TGTGCCAGCAGTTTATGGGAAGGGGGGGTTCATCAGCCCCAGCATTTT. This encodes CASSLWEGGVHQPQHF.

The chain has TRBV5-5 and TRBJ1-5, with D unclear. The V end lost 4 bases, the J end lost 0 bases, and 14 bases lay between the germline ends. This CDR3 is built from 16 residues. Germline V lookup: CDR1 SGHKS, CDR2 YYEKEE (reference sequence). CDR3 DNA sequence: TGTGCCAGCAGCCAGGAAGTCCGGGGTAGCAATCAGCCCCAGCATTTT. It translates to CASSQEVRGSNQPQHF. Full variable domain (rest looked up from reference TRBV5-5 and TRBJ1-5): DAGVTQSPTHLIKTRGQQVTLRCSPISGHKSVSWYQQVLGQGPQFIFQYYEKEERGRGNFPDRFSARQFPNYSSELNVNALLLGDSALYLCASSQEVRGSNQPQHFGDGTRLSIL.

This clone was recorded once. This chain joins TRBV5-5 and TRBJ2-1; D is ambiguous. The CDR3 sequence is 17 residues long. CDR1 is SGHKS, CDR2 YYEKEE, per germline (reference sequence). V lost 2 bases and J 0 bases, leaving 15 bases between the germline ends. CDR3 in amino acids: CASSFEGGGISYNEQFF. In DNA form, the CDR3 reads TGTGCCAGCAGCTTCGAAGGCGGTGGAATCTCCTACAATGAGCAGTTCTTC.

This clone has only a few counts. The chain couples TRBV6-1 to TRBJ1-4, with 9 positions matching TRBD1. The length of the CDR3 is 12 residues. After removal of 1 base from V and 16 bases from J, the junction contained 4 bases not matched to a gene. Germline CDR1 reads MNHNS; CDR2 reads SASEGT. CDR3 residues: CASSEGGTGTFF. CDR3 in DNA: TGTGCCAGCAGTGAAGGAGGGACAGGGACGTTTTTT.

The V gene is TRBV10-1, the J gene TRBJ1-2; 8 nucleotides agree with TRBD1. Germline V gene data show CDR1 as WNHNN and CDR2 as SYGVQD (reference sequence). This CDR3 has 16 amino acids. The V segment lost 6 bases and the J segment 1 base; nucleotides outside the gene matches: 10. CDR3 region: CASRNPGTGFNYGYTF. The DNA of the CDR3 is TGCGCCAGCAGAAACCCCGGGACAGGATTTAACTATGGCTACACCTTC.

The chain combines TRBV10-1 with TRBJ2-4; D might be TRBD2 (5 bases). Trimming took 7 bases from V and 9 from J, leaving 22 bases between them. The CDR3 covers 15 residues. Germline lookup yields CDR1 WNHNN and CDR2 SYGVQD (reference sequence). The CDR3, as DNA: TGCGCCAGCATGCCCCCTCCCAGTGAGAGCGGCATTCAGTACTTC. Residues: CASMPPPSESGIQYF.

This clone was detected a few times. The rearrangement joins TRBV7-2 to TRBJ2-1; 9 nucleotides agree with TRBD1. CDR3 length equals 14 residues. Germline assignment: CDR1 SGHTA and CDR2 FQGNSA. The V segment lost 1 base and the J segment 15 bases; nucleotides outside the gene matches: 10. The DNA of the CDR3 is TGTGCCAGCAGCTTAGTAAGTCCGGGACAGGGTACGTTCTTC. Translated: CASSLVSPGQGTFF.

The chain recombines TRBV7-9 with TRBJ2-1, with D possibly matching TRBD2 (6 bases). The length of the CDR3 is 15 residues. CDR1 and CDR2 (germline): SEHNR, FQNEAQ (reference sequence). V lost 5 bases and J lost 4, with 15 bases in between. The CDR3 protein is CASSPRDSKYNEQFF. The CDR3 coding sequence is TGTGCCAGCAGCCCCCGGGACTCAAAATACAATGAGCAGTTCTTC.

The V call is TRBV7-8, the J call TRBJ2-1; 11 bases are shared with TRBD2. The V gene end was trimmed by 2 bases and the J gene end by 5 bases; junction bases not matched to a gene: 5. This CDR3 has 16 residues. CDR1 and CDR2 from the germline V gene are SGHVS and FQNEAQ. The CDR3 loop reads CASSLRLAGIDNEQFF. The DNA of the CDR3 is TGTGCCAGCAGCTTAAGACTAGCGGGGATAGACAATGAGCAGTTCTTC.

V gene TRBV5-1 combines with J gene TRBJ2-5, with D unresolved. The CDR3 totals 14 residues. V was clipped by 0 bases and J by 1 base, with 7 bases between them. Per germline, CDR1 SGHRS and CDR2 YFSETQ. In DNA form, the CDR3 reads TGCGCCAGCAGCTTGGATCCAGGCCAAGAGACCCAGTACTTC. Residues: CASSLDPGQETQYF.

The rearrangement links TRBV11-3 to TRBJ2-1, with 9 bases lining up with TRBD2. The CDR3 runs 16 residues. V gave up 5 bases and J gave up 5 bases; unmatched junction bases: 10. Germline V gives CDR1 SGHNT, CDR2 YENEEA. CDR3 protein: CASSPKTSGPHNEQFF. The CDR3 DNA sequence: TGTGCCAGCAGCCCGAAGACTAGCGGACCCCACAATGAGCAGTTCTTC. The variable domain in full, completed from reference TRBV11-3 and TRBJ2-1, reads EAGVVQSPRYKIIEKKQPVAFWCNPISGHNTLYWYLQNLGQGPELLIRYENEEAVDDSQLPKDRFSAERLKGVDSTLKIQPAELGDSAVYLCASSPKTSGPHNEQFFGPGTRLTVL.

This clone came up a few times. The rearrangement joins TRBV15 to TRBJ2-7, with 8 bases identical to TRBD1. CDR3 size: 16 residues. Germline V gives CDR1 LNHNV, CDR2 YYDKDF (reference sequence). After removal of 4 bases from V and 0 bases from J, the junction contained 8 bases not matched to a gene. CDR3 coding DNA: TGTGCCACCAGCACTAAGGACAGGGCGAGCTCCTACGAGCAGTACTTC. Its translation: CATSTKDRASSYEQYF.

The J gene is TRBJ2-1, the V gene TRBV6-5, with D unresolved. This CDR3 comprises 13 residues. In germline, CDR1 is MNHEY, CDR2 SVGAGI. The V gene lost 4 bases and the J gene lost 4 bases, with 8 bases spanning the gap. The CDR3 loop reads CASSFPPYNEQFF. In DNA, the CDR3 is TGTGCCAGCAGTTTCCCCCCGTACAATGAGCAGTTCTTC.

The rearrangement uses TRBV5-6 and TRBJ2-1, with 9 bases aligning to TRBD1. Germline CDR1 is SGHDT and CDR2 is YYEEEE. J lost 6 bases, V lost 3 bases, and 7 bases had no gene match. CDR3 length equals 15 residues. CDR3 loop: CASSYGTGRSNEQFF. CDR3 nucleotides: TGTGCCAGCAGCTACGGGACAGGGCGTTCCAATGAGCAGTTCTTC.